A selection of T cell receptor beta chains follows, all from one sample in a study of blood T cells in healthy people across ages. Each CDR3 protein gets one entry after TCRdb re-called the 5' RACE reads with MiXCR. Among 600,000 to 650,000 distinct CDR3 sequences listed, about 54% were seen once. Sequences were obtained from blood. The receptors stem from a man aged 55 to 69 in good health. Each CDR3 is given with its conserved first and last residue. The D gene is left open where the match is weak.

>TRBV29-1|TRBD1|14
CSVEDRAGWNEQFF
>TRBV10-3|NA|11
CATEGEETQYF
>TRBV5-8|TRBD1|16
CASSPWTGGPYNEQFF
>TRBV4-2|NA|15
CASSQLGAVQETQYF
>TRBV28|NA|14
CASTLGVRGSPLHF
>TRBV14|NA|14
CASSPTGLNNEQYF
>TRBV7-9|NA|15
CASSLQNHYQETQYF
>TRBV5-1|NA|12
CASRLETDTQYF
>TRBV4-1|NA|18
CASSQDPSQGGGNSPLHF
>TRBV12-3/TRBV12-4|NA|15
CASSPQGFSYNEQYF
>TRBV5-4|NA|16
CASSLWGRANTDTQYF
>TRBV9|NA|15
CASSVLGSSYNEQFF
>TRBV29-1|TRBD2|13
CSVDLAGGNEQFF
>TRBV20-1|NA|12
CSYGGGPDTQYF
>TRBV24-1|NA|13
CATSDLGESSAFF
>TRBV6-1|TRBD1|14
CASSPTGALDTQYF
>TRBV29-1|TRBD1|13
CSVEQQGPYEQYF
>TRBV12-3/TRBV12-4|TRBD2|16
CASSTSAGGSTDTQYF
>TRBV10-3|TRBD1|14
CAISEEGASYGYTF
>TRBV3-1|NA|16
CASSLGFGTRADTQYF
>TRBV6-5|NA|16
CASSYQDTPLGDGYTF
>TRBV19|NA|12
CASSPSWDTQYF
>TRBV11-2|NA|12
CASSRRIDTQYF
>TRBV9|TRBD2|15
CASSRGLAVRDTQYF
>TRBV20-1|TRBD1|14
CSAPRQGRGYGYTF
>TRBV7-8|TRBD1|15
CATTLADRAQETQYF
>TRBV7-9|NA|13
CASSSTTRDEQYF
>TRBV18|TRBD1|15
CASSPAGQSNYGYTF
>TRBV20-1|NA|16
CSAGENQGGTGDTQYF
>TRBV12-3/TRBV12-4|NA|15
CASSLQIVSTDTQYF
>TRBV5-5|NA|16
CASSLAGGAVGDTQYF
>TRBV20-1|NA|10
CSASGVRQYF
>TRBV9|NA|13
CASSVEALDTQYF
>TRBV5-1|NA|16
CASSPGAGVSNQPQHF
>TRBV7-2|TRBD2|17
CASSLVRGGGTQETQYF
>TRBV5-5|NA|14
CASSLPMANSPLHF
>TRBV25-1|TRBD1|15
CASSEWGTVNNEQYF
>TRBV5-1|NA|14
CASSVTAENYGYTF
>TRBV27|NA|14
CASKLLGSYNEQFF
>TRBV12-3/TRBV12-4|NA|13
CASSLSEADTQYF
>TRBV3-1|TRBD2|17
CASSHSLLAGASNEQFF
>TRBV20-1|NA|12
CSASLLIDTQYF
>TRBV2|NA|13
CASTEWAEDTQYF
>TRBV2|NA|14
CASKSRANTDTQYF
>TRBV12-3/TRBV12-4|NA|15
CASSFGLALQETQYF
>TRBV5-1|TRBD1|12
CASSQDRAGYTF
>TRBV7-7|TRBD2|15
CASSLVLAGVREQFF